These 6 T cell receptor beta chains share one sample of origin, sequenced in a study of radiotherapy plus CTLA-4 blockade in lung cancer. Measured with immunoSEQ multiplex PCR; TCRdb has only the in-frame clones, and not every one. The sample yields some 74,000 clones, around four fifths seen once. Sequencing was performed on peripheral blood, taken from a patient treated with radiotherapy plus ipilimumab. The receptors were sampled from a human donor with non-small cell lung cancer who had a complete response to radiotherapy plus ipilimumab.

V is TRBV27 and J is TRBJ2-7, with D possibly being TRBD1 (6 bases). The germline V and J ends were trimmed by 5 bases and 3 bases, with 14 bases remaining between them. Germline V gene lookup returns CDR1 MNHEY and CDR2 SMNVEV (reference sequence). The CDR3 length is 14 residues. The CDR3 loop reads CASSPTQGIYEQYV. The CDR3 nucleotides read TGTGCCAGCAGTCCGACACAGGGTATCTACGAGCAGTACGTC.

The CDR3 bases are TGTGCCAGCAGCTCACGACAGGGGATCGGCAACACCATATATTTT. It yields the protein CASSSRQGIGNTIYF. The rearrangement uses TRBV7-8 and TRBJ1-3; 8 positions match TRBD1. Trimming removed 4 bases from V and 7 bases from J; junction bases left unmatched: 9. From germline, CDR1 is SGHVS and CDR2 FQNEAQ. This CDR3 is built from 15 residues.

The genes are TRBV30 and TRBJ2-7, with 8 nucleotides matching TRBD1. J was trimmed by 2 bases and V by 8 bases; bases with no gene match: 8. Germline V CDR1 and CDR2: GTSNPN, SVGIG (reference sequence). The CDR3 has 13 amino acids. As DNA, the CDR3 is TGTGCCAGACGGACAGGGCCTACCTACGAGCAGTACTTC. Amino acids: CARRTGPTYEQYF.

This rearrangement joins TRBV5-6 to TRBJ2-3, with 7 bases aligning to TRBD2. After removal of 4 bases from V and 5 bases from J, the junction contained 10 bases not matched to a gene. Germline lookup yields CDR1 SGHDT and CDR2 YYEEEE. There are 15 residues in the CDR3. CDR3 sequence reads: CASSDTSVLGDTQYF. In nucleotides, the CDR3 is TGTGCCAGCAGCGATACTAGCGTTCTAGGAGATACGCAGTATTTT.

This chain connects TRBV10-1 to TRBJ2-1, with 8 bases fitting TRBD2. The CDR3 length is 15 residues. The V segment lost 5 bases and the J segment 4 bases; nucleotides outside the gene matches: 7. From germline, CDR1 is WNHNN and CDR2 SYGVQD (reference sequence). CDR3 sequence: CASSITGGPYNEQFF. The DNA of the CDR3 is TGCGCCAGCAGTATAACGGGAGGGCCTTACAATGAGCAGTTCTTC.

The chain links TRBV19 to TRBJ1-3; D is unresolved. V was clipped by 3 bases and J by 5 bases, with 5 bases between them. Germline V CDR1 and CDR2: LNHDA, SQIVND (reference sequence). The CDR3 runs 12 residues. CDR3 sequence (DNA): TGTGCCAGTAGTATTGGTCGAAACACCATATATTTT. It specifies CASSIGRNTIYF. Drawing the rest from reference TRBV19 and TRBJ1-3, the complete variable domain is DGGITQSPKYLFRKEGQNVTLSCEQNLNHDAMYWYRQDPGQGLRLIYYSQIVNDFQKGDIAEGYSVSREKKESFPLTVTSAQKNPTAFYLCASSIGRNTIYFGEGSWLTVV.